What follows are 25 T cell receptor beta chains derived from one specimen sequenced in a study of T cells in Graves' hyperthyroidism and ophthalmopathy. The TCR beta CDR3 regions underwent amplification using RNA transcripts as the source. The TCR CDR3 first-round RT-PCR relied on the HTBI primer set. From the multiplex PCR reads, TCRdb called clonotypes with MiXCR, one entry per CDR3 protein. There are some 500,000 distinct CDR3 sequences in the sample; approximately 25% occur only once, and approximately 10% lies in the top ten. Specimen: blood. The receptors shown here come from a woman in her thirties with Graves' ophthalmopathy.

This clonotype was seen many times. This sequence joins TRBV4-3 and TRBJ2-7, with D perhaps assigned TRBD1 or TRBD2 (5 bases each). In germline, CDR1 is LGHNA, CDR2 YSLEER. The CDR3 has 16 amino acids. Trimming shortened V by 2 bases and J by 4 bases, and 18 bases separated the two germline ends. The CDR3: CASSQQVGGGVYEQYF. The CDR3 DNA sequence: TGCGCCAGCAGCCAACAAGTTGGGGGTGGGGTTTACGAGCAGTACTTC.

The chain couples TRBV26 to TRBJ2-7; TRBD2, as called in the table, went unchecked against the DNA. TRBV26 is an annotated pseudogene. The CDR3 contains 18 residues. In DNA form, the CDR3 reads TGTGCCAGCAGCCGCACAAAGAGCAGCGGGGCTATATCCTACGAGCAGTACTTC. This encodes CASSRTKSSGAISYEQYF.

This clonotype was observed many times. The rearrangement links TRBV20-1 to TRBJ2-7, with 10 bases lining up with TRBD2. V was pared by 6 bases and J by 3 bases, with 17 bases of the junction left unmatched. Germline V gives CDR1 DFQATT, CDR2 SNEGSKA (reference sequence). The length of the CDR3 is 17 residues. The CDR3 protein is CSAPGTPGTSVNYEQYF. Here the CDR3 DNA reads TGCAGTGCCCCCGGGACCCCCGGGACTAGCGTCAACTACGAGCAGTACTTC.

The V gene is TRBV27, the J gene TRBJ2-7, with D perhaps matching TRBD1 or TRBD2 (5 bases each). There are 14 residues in the CDR3. V was clipped by 6 bases and J by 5 bases, with 17 bases between them. Germline V gene data show CDR1 as MNHEY and CDR2 as SMNVEV (reference sequence). The CDR3 sequence: CASRPGTQGHEQYF. Here the CDR3 DNA reads TGTGCCAGCAGGCCCGGGACCCAGGGCCACGAGCAGTACTTC.

This clonotype was counted at least ten times. V usage is TRBV6-2 or TRBV6-3 and J usage is TRBJ2-7, with 8 bases that match TRBD1. The CDR3 contains 17 residues. In germline, CDR1 is MNHEY, CDR2 SVGEGT. The V gene end was trimmed by 8 bases and the J gene end by 0 bases; junction bases not matched to a gene: 15. The CDR3 loop reads CASEGNVGQGNSYEQYF. Written as DNA, the CDR3 is TGTGCCAGCGAGGGAAACGTTGGACAGGGCAACTCCTACGAGCAGTACTTC.

Note on this clonotype: A much more abundant neighbour one base away suggests this may be a read error. CDR3 DNA sequence: TGTGCCACCAGCAGATCGGGACAGGGGTATGATGGCTACACCTTC. Amino acid sequence: CATSRSGQGYDGYTF. V gene TRBV15 combines with J gene TRBJ1-2; 10 nucleotides align to TRBD1. Germline loops: CDR1 LNHNV, CDR2 YYDKDF (reference sequence). V trimming: 2 bases; J trimming: 6 bases; junction bases outside the gene matches: 6. The CDR3 loop spans 15 amino acids.

This clonotype appeared many times. The genes are TRBV30 and TRBJ2-7; TRBD1 matches 8 bases. J gave up 5 bases and V 5 bases, and 8 bases lay outside the gene matches. This CDR3 spans 13 amino acids. CDR1 and CDR2 from the germline V gene are GTSNPN and SVGIG (reference sequence). Here the CDR3 DNA reads TGTGCCTGGGGCGGACAGGGTATCCACGAGCAGTACTTC. Amino acid sequence: CAWGGQGIHEQYF.

This clonotype was found many times. The chain carries TRBV7-9 and TRBJ2-5; no definite D call. The CDR3 contains 13 residues. Germline assignment: CDR1 SEHNR and CDR2 FQNEAQ (reference sequence). The V end was cut by 2 bases, the J end by 1 base, with 5 bases between. CDR3 bases: TGTGCCAGCAGCTTAAACTCCCAAGAGACCCAGTACTTC. This codes for CASSLNSQETQYF.

This clonotype has only one observation. This clone may be a read error of a much larger clone one base away. The V gene is TRBV12-3 or TRBV12-4, the J gene TRBJ2-6, with a tentative D call TRBD2 (6 bases). This CDR3 is 17 amino acids long. CDR3 residues: CASSLSAGNSEANVLTF. CDR3 coding DNA: TGTGCCAGCAGTTTATCAGCGGGTAACTCTGAGGCCAACGTCCTGACTTTC.

There are a few counts of this clonotype. The CDR3 sequence: CSVAGRGAGTEAFF. The CDR3 nucleotides read TGCAGCGTTGCCGGTAGAGGGGCGGGCACTGAAGCTTTCTTT. This rearrangement joins TRBV29-1 to TRBJ1-1; perhaps TRBD1 as D (5 bases). The CDR3 runs 14 residues. CDR1 SQVTM and CDR2 ANQGSEA come from the germline V gene. The ends were cut back, 4 bases at V and 4 bases at J, with 16 bases in the middle.

CDR3 sequence reads: CACTEQGYYGYTF. CDR3 sequence (DNA): TGTGCCTGCACCGAACAGGGTTACTATGGCTACACCTTC. J is TRBJ1-2 and V is TRBV6-2 or TRBV6-3, with a possible D match to TRBD1 (6 bases). The CDR3 totals 13 residues. V gave up 11 bases and J gave up 3 bases, with 16 bases separating them. Germline assignment: CDR1 MNHEY and CDR2 SVGEGT.

V and J are TRBV11-2 and TRBJ2-5; TRBD2 matches at 9 bases. CDR1 is SGHAT and CDR2 is FQNNGV in the germline V gene. The CDR3 is 17 residues long. With 2 bases clipped from V and 2 bases from J, the junction kept 9 bases outside the gene matches. CDR3 sequence (DNA): TGTGCCAGCAGCTTAAGGTCCAGTAGCGGGGGACAAGAGACCCAGTACTTC. Protein: CASSLRSSSGGQETQYF.

This chain connects TRBV6-2 or TRBV6-3 to TRBJ2-7; D possibly uses TRBD1 or TRBD2 (6 bases each). This CDR3 has 18 residues. Germline lookup yields CDR1 MNHEY and CDR2 SVGEGT. Trimming removed 2 bases at V and 4 bases at J, with 24 bases between. The CDR3 region has the DNA TGTGCCAGCAGTTACCAGGGGACTGGGGGACTTTTTTCATACGAGCAGTACTTC. It is translated as CASSYQGTGGLFSYEQYF.

This clonotype was counted ten times or more. J is TRBJ2-7 and V is TRBV6-1; 8 bases match TRBD1. The CDR3 is 14 amino acids. V dropped 6 bases and J dropped 1; count of bases not matched to a gene: 5. From germline, CDR1 is MNHNS and CDR2 SASEGT. The CDR3 DNA reads TGTGCCAGCAGCGTGGGACAGGAGTCCTACGAGCAGTACTTC. It yields the protein CASSVGQESYEQYF.

This clonotype was detected many times. The rearrangement joins TRBV20-1 to TRBJ1-2; 11 bases match TRBD1. With V trimmed by 6 bases and J by 0 bases, 15 bases remained unmatched. The CDR3 runs 18 residues. CDR1 is DFQATT, CDR2 SNEGSKA, per germline (reference sequence). CDR3 bases: TGCAGTGCGCCGCAGGGGGACAGGGGGACGACACCTAACTATGGCTACACCTTC. Translation: CSAPQGDRGTTPNYGYTF.

This clonotype was observed once. This chain links TRBV11-2 with TRBJ2-7; a weak D match, TRBD1 (5 bases). Looked up from germline, CDR1 is SGHAT and CDR2 is FQNNGV. Trimming shortened V by 1 base and J by 9 bases, and 19 bases separated the two germline ends. The CDR3 has 15 residues. CDR3 DNA: TGTGCCAGCAGCTTAGCCGGACACTCAAAAGGTTGGCAGTACTTC. This sequence encodes CASSLAGHSKGWQYF.

This clonotype was seen ten or more times. J is TRBJ2-7 and V is TRBV18; D tentatively fits TRBD1 or TRBD2 (6 bases each). The CDR3 runs to 15 residues. Germline assignment: CDR1 KGHSH and CDR2 LQKENI. V was clipped by 4 bases and J by 3 bases, with 16 bases between them. Written as DNA, the CDR3 is TGTGCCAGCTCACTCGGCGGGACAATGGGCTACGAGCAGTACTTC. Translated, it gives CASSLGGTMGYEQYF. The full variable domain, with the rest looked up from reference TRBV18 and TRBJ2-7, is NAGVMQNPRHLVRRRGQEARLRCSPMKGHSHVYWYRQLPEEGLKFMVYLQKENIIDESGMPKERFSAEFPKEGPSILRIQQVVRGDSAAYFCASSLGGTMGYEQYFGPGTRLTVT.

This clonotype occurred a few times. The chain has TRBV9 and TRBJ2-5, with D perhaps assigned TRBD1 or TRBD2 (5 bases each). The CDR3 has 14 amino acids. Deletions cut 0 bases from V and 4 bases from J, with 10 bases between. In germline, CDR1 is SGDLS, CDR2 YYNGEE. CDR3 sequence: CASSVGGVGETQYF. As DNA, the CDR3 is TGTGCCAGCAGCGTAGGAGGGGTTGGAGAGACCCAGTACTTC.

V usage is TRBV12-3 or TRBV12-4 and J usage is TRBJ2-5, with a tentative D call TRBD1 (5 bases). V lost 7 bases and J 4 bases, leaving 10 bases between the germline ends. There are 12 residues in the CDR3. The CDR3 DNA reads as TGTGCCAGCACCCCCAGGGCAGAGACCCAGTACTTC. Amino acids: CASTPRAETQYF.

V gene TRBV10-3 combines with J gene TRBJ1-1, with D possibly TRBD1 on 5 matching bases. The length of the CDR3 is 14 residues. Germline V CDR1 and CDR2: ENHRY, SYGVKD. V lost 7 bases and J 1 base, leaving 13 bases between the germline ends. This chain's CDR3 is CAIIPGPENTEAFF. The CDR3 coding sequence is TGTGCCATCATCCCGGGACCGGAGAACACTGAAGCTTTCTTT.

This clonotype has ten or more counts. V is TRBV19 and J is TRBJ1-1; 7 bases match TRBD1. The CDR3 has 17 residues. The V segment lost 4 bases and the J segment 1 base; nucleotides outside the gene matches: 12. Germline CDR1 reads LNHDA; CDR2 reads SQIVND (reference sequence). In DNA form, the CDR3 reads TGTGCCAGTAGTAGCCCCTCTGGGACAGCCTCGAACACTGAAGCTTTCTTT. It specifies CASSSPSGTASNTEAFF.

This clonotype was detected many times. The chain joins TRBV27 to TRBJ1-1; D gene ambiguous. CDR1 is MNHEY, CDR2 SMNVEV, per germline (reference sequence). CDR3 length: 11 amino acids. Trimming cost V 4 bases and J 6 bases, with 6 bases left between them. The CDR3 nucleotides are TGTGCCAGCAGTTACGGTTCTGAAGCTTTCTTT. This translates into CASSYGSEAFF.

This clonotype was seen at least ten times. V is TRBV10-2 and J is TRBJ1-5, with TRBD1 as a possible D gene (5 bases). Germline CDR1 reads WSHSY; CDR2 reads SAAADI. The ends were cut back, 0 bases at V and 3 bases at J, with 15 bases in the middle. The length of the CDR3 is 17 residues. The CDR3 loop reads CASSESAGFYDNQPQHF. The CDR3, as DNA: TGCGCCAGCAGTGAGTCTGCAGGGTTCTATGACAATCAGCCCCAGCATTTT.

This clonotype was recorded many times. This chain links TRBV6-5 with TRBJ2-5, with 14 nucleotides matching TRBD2. This CDR3 has 18 amino acids. The trim removed 2 bases at V and 5 bases at J, leaving 10 bases unmatched. The germline V gene has CDR1 MNHEY and CDR2 SVGAGI. The CDR3 here is CASSYGTSGGPYRETQYF. As DNA, the CDR3 is TGTGCCAGCAGTTACGGGACTAGCGGGGGACCCTACCGGGAGACCCAGTACTTC.

This chain uses TRBV28 with TRBJ1-1; D might be TRBD1 (5 bases). Deletions cut 1 base from V and 6 bases from J, with 15 bases between. The CDR3 length is 15 residues. Germline assignment: CDR1 MDHEN and CDR2 SYDVKM. The CDR3 bases are TGTGCCAGCAGTTTATTGGGAGGGGCAGGAGCTGAAGCTTTCTTT. Its translation: CASSLLGGAGAEAFF.